This TCR beta chain was identified in a study of cytomegalovirus exposure and HLA in healthy donors. General observations from the study: Later, TCR association rates were found to vary by HLA locus, highest for DRB1 and lowest for HLA-C. TRBV6-2, TRBV6-3 and some other V segments were unresolvable in 87-base-pair reads.

Researchers ran the PCR with 60 Vbeta and 13 Jbeta primers. The method was immunoSEQ multiplex PCR; TCRdb's version includes in-frame clones alone and lacks a portion of them. The table records under 130,000 clones, about 16% of them present only once. This CDR3 region has 13 residues. Germline V gene sequence: CDR1 ENHRY, CDR2 SYGVKD. V was pared by 8 bases and J by 5 bases, with 4 bases of the junction left unmatched. This clone was seen a few times. No antigen is known for it. What was sequenced was PBMCs. The source of this sequence is a female donor in good health and CMV-seronegative. The V gene is TRBV10-3, the J gene TRBJ2-2, with 8 bases lining up with TRBD1. For the CDR3, the DNA is TGTGCCATCGCAGGGGGCCCGACCGGGGAGCTGTTTTTT. It yields the protein CAIAGGPTGELFF.